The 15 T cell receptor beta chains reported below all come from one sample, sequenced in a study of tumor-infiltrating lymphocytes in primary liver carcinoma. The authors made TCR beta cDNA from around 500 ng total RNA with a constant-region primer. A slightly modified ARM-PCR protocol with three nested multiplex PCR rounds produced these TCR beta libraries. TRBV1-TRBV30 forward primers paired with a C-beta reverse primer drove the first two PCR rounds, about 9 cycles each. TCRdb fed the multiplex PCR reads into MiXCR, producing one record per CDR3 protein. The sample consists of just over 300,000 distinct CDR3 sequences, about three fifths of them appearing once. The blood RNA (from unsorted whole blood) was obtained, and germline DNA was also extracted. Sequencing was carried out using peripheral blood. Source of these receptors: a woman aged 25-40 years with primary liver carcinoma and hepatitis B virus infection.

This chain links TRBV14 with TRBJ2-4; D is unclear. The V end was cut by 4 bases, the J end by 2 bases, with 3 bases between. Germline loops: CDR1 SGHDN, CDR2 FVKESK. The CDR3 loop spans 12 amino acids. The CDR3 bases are TGTGCCAGCAGCCGATCCAAAAACATTCAGTACTTC. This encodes CASSRSKNIQYF.

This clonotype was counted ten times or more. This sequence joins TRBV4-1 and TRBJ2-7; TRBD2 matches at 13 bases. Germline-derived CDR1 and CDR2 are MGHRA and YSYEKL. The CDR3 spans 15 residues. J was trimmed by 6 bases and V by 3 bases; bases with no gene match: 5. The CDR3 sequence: CASSHGTSGTGEQYF. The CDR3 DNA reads TGCGCCAGCAGCCATGGGACTAGCGGGACGGGCGAGCAGTACTTC.

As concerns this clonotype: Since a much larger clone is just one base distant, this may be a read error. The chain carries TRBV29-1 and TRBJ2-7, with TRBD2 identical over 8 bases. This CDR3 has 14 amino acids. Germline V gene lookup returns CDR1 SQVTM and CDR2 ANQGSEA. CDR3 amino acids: CNVSSGSRSYEQYF. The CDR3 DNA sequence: TGCAACGTGAGCAGCGGGAGCCGTTCCTACGAGCAGTACTTC.

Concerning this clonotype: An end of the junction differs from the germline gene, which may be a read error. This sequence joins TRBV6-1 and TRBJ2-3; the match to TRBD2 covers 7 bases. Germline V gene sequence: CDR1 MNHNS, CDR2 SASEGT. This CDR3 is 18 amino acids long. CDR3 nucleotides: TGTGTCAGCCGAACGGCGGGAGTGGGAGGTATGGGCACAGATACGCAGTATTTT. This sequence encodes CVSRTAGVGGMGTDTQYF.

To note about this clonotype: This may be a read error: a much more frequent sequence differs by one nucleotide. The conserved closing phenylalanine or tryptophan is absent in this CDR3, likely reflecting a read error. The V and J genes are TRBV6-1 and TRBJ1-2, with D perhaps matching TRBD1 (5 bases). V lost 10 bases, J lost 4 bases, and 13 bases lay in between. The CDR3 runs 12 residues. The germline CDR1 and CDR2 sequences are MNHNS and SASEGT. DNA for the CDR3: TGTGCCACAAACAGGAATTCCTATGGCTACACCCTC. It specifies CATNRNSYGYTL.

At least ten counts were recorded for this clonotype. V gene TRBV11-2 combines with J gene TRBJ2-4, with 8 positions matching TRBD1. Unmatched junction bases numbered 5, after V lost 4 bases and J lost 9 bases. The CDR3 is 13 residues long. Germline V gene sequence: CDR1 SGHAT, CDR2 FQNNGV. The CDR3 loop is CASSSGQGGIQYF. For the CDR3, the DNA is TGTGCCAGCAGCTCAGGACAGGGTGGCATTCAGTACTTC.

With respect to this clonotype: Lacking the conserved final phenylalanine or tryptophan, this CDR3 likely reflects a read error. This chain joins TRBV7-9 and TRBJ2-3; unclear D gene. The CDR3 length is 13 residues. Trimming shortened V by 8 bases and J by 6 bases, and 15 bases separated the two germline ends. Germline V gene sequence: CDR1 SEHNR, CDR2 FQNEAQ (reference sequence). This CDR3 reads CASCELLVDTQYL. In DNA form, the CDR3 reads TGTGCCAGCTGTGAGTTGTTGGTTGATACGCAGTATTTA.

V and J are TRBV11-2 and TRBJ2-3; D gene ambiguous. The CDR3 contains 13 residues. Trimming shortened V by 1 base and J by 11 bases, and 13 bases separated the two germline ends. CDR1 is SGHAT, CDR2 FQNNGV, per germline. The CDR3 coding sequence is TGTGCCAGCAGCTTAGCCCCGTCAGCTATGCAGTATTTT. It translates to CASSLAPSAMQYF.

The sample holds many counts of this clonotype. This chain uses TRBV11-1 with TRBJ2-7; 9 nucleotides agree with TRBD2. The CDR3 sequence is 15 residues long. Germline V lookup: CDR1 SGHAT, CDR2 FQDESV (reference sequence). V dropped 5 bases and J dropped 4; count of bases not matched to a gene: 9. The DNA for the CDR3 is TGTGCCAGCAGCCCCCGGCAGCGGGAGGCATACGAGCAGTACTTC. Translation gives CASSPRQREAYEQYF.

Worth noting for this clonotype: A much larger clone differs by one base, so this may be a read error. This CDR3 reads CASRTGQTYEQFF. Written as DNA, the CDR3 is TGTGCCAGCAGGACGGGACAGACCTACGAGCAGTTCTTC. The rearrangement joins TRBV6-6 to TRBJ2-7; TRBD1 matches 7 bases. The J call could be wrong; TRBJ2-1 is a better fit for the DNA end. CDR1 and CDR2 from the germline V gene are MNHNY and SVGAGI (reference sequence). The CDR3 covers 13 residues.

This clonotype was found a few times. CDR3: CASSSMSDTEAFF. CDR3 nucleotide sequence: TGTGCCAGCAGTAGTATGTCGGACACTGAAGCTTTCTTT. The chain uses TRBV6-5 and TRBJ1-1; D gene uncertain. The V gene's germline CDR1 is MNHEY and CDR2 SVGAGI. The V gene lost 5 bases and the J gene lost 3 bases, with 10 bases spanning the gap. The length of the CDR3 is 13 residues.

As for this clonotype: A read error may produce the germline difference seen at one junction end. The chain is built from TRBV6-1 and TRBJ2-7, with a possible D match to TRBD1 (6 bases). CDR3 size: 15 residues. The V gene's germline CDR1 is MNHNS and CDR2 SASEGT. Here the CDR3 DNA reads TGTGCCAGCAGTCTCCGGGACAATTCTTCCTACGGGCAGTACTTC. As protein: CASSLRDNSSYGQYF.

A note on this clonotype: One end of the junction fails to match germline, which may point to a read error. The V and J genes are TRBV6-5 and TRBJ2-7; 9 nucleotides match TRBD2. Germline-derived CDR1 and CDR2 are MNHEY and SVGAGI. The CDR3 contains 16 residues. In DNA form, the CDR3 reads TGTGTCAGCAGTCCCGGGGGCGGGGGGGGTTCCTACGAGCAGTACTTC. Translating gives CVSSPGGGGGSYEQYF.

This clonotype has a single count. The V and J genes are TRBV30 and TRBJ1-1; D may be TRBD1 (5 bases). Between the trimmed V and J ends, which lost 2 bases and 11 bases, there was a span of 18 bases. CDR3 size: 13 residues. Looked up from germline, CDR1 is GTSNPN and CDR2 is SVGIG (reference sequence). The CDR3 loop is CAWSPPSNRLAFF. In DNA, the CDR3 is TGTGCCTGGAGTCCCCCGTCGAACAGGCTCGCTTTCTTT. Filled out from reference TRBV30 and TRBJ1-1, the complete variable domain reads SQTIHQWPATLVQPVGSPLSLECTVEGTSNPNLYWYRQAAGRGLQLLFYSVGIGQISSEVPQNLSASRPQDRQFILSSKKLLLSDSGFYLCAWSPPSNRLAFFGQGTRLTVV.

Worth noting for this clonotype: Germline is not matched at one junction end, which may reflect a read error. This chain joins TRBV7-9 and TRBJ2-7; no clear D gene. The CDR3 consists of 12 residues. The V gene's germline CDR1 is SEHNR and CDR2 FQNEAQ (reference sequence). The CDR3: CASRYIAYEQCF. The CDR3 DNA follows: TGTGCCAGCAGATATATTGCCTACGAGCAGTGCTTC.